This T cell receptor (beta chain) emerged from a study of shared clonotypes between healthy human individuals. Repertoires were generated with immunoSEQ multiplex PCR, while TCRdb's copy carries only in-frame clones and drops some. The sample includes about 2.3 million clones, roughly 92% of them seen just once. V trimming: 4 bases; J trimming: 7 bases; junction bases outside the gene matches: 8. Germline lookup yields CDR1 LGHNA and CDR2 YSLEER. The CDR3 has 16 residues. The investigators split CD4+ cells into a CD45RA+ naive subset and a CD45RA-negative memory subset. Sequencing was performed on naive CD4+ T cells from PBMCs. Specified subset: CD45RA+ positively selected. The receptor comes from a man between 18 and 35 years old in good health. Some clones in this sample may be carry-over from other donors' samples. This chain joins TRBV4-3 and TRBJ2-1; TRBD1 matches at 12 bases. CDR3: CASSPVRDRGRNEQFF. The CDR3 DNA is TGCGCCAGCAGCCCCGTCAGGGACAGGGGGCGGAATGAGCAGTTCTTC.